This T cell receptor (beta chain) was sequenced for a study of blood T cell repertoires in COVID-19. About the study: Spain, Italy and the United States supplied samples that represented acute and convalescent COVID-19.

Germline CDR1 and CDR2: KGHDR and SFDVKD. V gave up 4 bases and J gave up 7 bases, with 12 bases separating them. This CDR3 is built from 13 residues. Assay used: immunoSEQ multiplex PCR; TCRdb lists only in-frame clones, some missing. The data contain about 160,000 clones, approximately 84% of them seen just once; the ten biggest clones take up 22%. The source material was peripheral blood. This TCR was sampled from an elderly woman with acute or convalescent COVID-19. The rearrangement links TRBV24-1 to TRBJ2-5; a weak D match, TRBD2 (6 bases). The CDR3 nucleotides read TGTGCCACCAGTGACCCGACAGCGGGGACCCAGTACTTC. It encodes CATSDPTAGTQYF.